The source of this T cell receptor (beta chain) is a study of blood T cells in healthy people across ages. PCR was performed a second time for roughly 7 to 11 cycles using a sample-barcoded 5' primer and a J-beta primer mix. Using its own MiXCR run on the 5' RACE reads, TCRdb lists one record per CDR3 protein. The table records roughly 1 million distinct CDR3 sequences, around 25% of them present only once. General study points: Long-lived donors carried more naive CD4+ cells and greater diversity than aged donors. CMV status of donors was not determined, possibly confounding expanded clonotype changes.

The CDR3 is 13 residues long. Germline V CDR1 and CDR2: DFQATT, SNEGSKA (reference sequence). This clonotype was seen more than once but under ten times. Antigen unknown. The same specimen was also included in a second study, on T cells of mothers and their children. That source notes: According to the study, all extracted RNA entered cDNA synthesis at 1.5 ug per 15 ul. In each mother, TCR beta CDR3 reads exceeded 8.5 million; in each child, they numbered some 2.8 million.

The TCR originated in a girl aged 2-10 years in good health. Sample: blood. The rearrangement joins TRBV20-1 to TRBJ2-5; D not certain. The DNA end is more similar to TRBJ2-7, so the J call may be wrong. Here the CDR3 reads CSASAAGSYEQYF. The CDR3 nucleotides read TGCAGTGCTAGCGCGGCTGGTTCCTACGAGCAGTACTTC.